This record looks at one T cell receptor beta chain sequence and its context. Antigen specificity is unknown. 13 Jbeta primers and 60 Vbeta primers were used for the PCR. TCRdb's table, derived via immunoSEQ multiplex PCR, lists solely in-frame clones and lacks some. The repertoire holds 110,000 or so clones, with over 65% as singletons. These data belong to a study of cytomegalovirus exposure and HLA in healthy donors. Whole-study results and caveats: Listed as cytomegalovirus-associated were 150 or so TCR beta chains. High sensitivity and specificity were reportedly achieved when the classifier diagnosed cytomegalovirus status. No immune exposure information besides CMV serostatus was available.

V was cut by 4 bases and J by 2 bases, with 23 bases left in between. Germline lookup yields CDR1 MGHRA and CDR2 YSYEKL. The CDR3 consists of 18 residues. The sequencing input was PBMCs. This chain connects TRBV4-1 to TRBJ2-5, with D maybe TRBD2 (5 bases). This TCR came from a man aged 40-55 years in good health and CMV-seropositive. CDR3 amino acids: CASSRSLLRVGLQETQYF. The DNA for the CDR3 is TGCGCCAGCAGCCGCTCTCTTTTGCGGGTCGGCCTTCAAGAGACCCAGTACTTC.